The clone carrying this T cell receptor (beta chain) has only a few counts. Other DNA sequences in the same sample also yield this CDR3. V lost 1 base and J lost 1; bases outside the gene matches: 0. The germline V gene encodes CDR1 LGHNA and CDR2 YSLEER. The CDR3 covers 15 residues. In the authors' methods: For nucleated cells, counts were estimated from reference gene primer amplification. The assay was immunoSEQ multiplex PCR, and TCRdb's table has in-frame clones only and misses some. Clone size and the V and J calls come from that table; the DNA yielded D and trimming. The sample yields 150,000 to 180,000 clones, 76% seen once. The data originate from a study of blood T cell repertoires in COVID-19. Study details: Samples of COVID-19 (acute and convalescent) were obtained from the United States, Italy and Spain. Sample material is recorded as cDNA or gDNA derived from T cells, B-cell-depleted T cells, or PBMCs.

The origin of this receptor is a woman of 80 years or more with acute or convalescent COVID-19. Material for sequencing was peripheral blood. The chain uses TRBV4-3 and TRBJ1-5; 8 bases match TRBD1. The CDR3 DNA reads TGCGCCAGCAGCCAAGGACAGGGGAGCAATCAGCCCCAGCATTTT. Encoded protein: CASSQGQGSNQPQHF.